The rows below give T cell receptor beta chains drawn from one sample of a study of T-cell reconstitution after alpha-beta-depleted transplantation in children. MiXCR was run by TCRdb on the PCR reads, yielding one entry per CDR3 protein. Found here are about 500,000 distinct CDR3 sequences, 30% to 35% of them singletons; the top ten hold approximately 2.3%. Sample: PBMCs from the stem cell graft donor, taken from the stem cell graft. Source of these receptors: a human donor who donated a stem cell graft to a child with aplastic anemia. CDR3s include the opening cysteine and the closing phenylalanine or tryptophan. Not all rows give a size; the values are once, few, many and, for expanded clones, a class.

size: .; V: TRBV7-2; CDR3: CASSLAKGVDTQYF
size: .; V: TRBV6-2/TRBV6-3; CDR3: CASSVLGSYEQYF
size: few; V: TRBV7-2; CDR3: CASSLGGTGGSYEQYF
size: .; V: TRBV7-2; CDR3: CASSLWTSMNTGELFF
size: .; V: TRBV5-1; CDR3: CASSLGQGALQETQYF
size: few; V: TRBV3-1; CDR3: CASSQESLGRLGNTIYF
size: .; V: TRBV7-9; CDR3: CASSSDIGRGVEQFF
size: few; V: TRBV15; CDR3: CATSRETGSYNEQFF
size: few; V: TRBV12-3/TRBV12-4; CDR3: CATCRGSYNEQFF
size: .; V: TRBV7-3; CDR3: CASSSGPSLNIQYF
size: .; V: TRBV4-3; CDR3: CASSRVAGDTQYF
size: many; V: TRBV12-3/TRBV12-4; CDR3: CASSSEGRSYGYTF
size: .; V: TRBV6-2/TRBV6-3; CDR3: CASSSGLAGVILRNTGELFF
size: few; V: TRBV10-3; CDR3: CAISGTAVPNTQYF
size: .; V: TRBV15; CDR3: CATSRDLGQGTGELFF
size: few; V: TRBV18; CDR3: CASSLGTGRGTEAFF
size: .; V: TRBV20-1; CDR3: CSARSSLAGDYEQYF
size: few; V: TRBV6-4; CDR3: CASSSGGANGYTF
size: few; V: TRBV12-3/TRBV12-4; CDR3: CASSHSPGLLGGNTIYF
size: .; V: TRBV28; CDR3: CASSRRRTSGGGNYEQFF
size: .; V: TRBV7-8; CDR3: CASSILAGAGPYEQYF
size: .; V: TRBV20-1; CDR3: CSARDPQRNEQFF
size: .; V: TRBV12-3/TRBV12-4; CDR3: CASVRQGNTGELFF
size: .; V: TRBV6-2/TRBV6-3; CDR3: CASGVTYRGREAGGANVLTF
size: .; V: TRBV7-2; CDR3: CASSPRLGSFRSNEQFF
size: .; V: TRBV5-1; CDR3: CASSGRQGAEAEAFF
size: few; V: TRBV6-2/TRBV6-3; CDR3: CASSEGLFGTGWTEAFF
size: few; V: TRBV19; CDR3: CASSTTAETQYF
size: once; V: TRBV12-3/TRBV12-4; CDR3: CASSLAGTGGKVNQPQHF
size: many; V: TRBV20-1; CDR3: CSAREALTYNEQFF
size: .; V: TRBV7-2; CDR3: CASGLPGEKLFF